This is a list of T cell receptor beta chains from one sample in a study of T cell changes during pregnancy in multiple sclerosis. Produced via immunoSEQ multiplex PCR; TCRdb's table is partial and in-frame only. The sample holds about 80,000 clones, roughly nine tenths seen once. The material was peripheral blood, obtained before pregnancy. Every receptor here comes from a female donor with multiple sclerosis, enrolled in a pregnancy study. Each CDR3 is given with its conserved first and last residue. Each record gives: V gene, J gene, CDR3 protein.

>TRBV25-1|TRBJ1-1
CASSETGVRSTEAFF
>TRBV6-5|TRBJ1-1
CASSLTGHENTEAFF
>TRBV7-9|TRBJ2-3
CASSPNRGNTDTQYF
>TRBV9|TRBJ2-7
CASSVGGDGYEQYF
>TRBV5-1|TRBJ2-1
CASSYDEGVYNEQFF
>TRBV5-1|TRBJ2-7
CASSLAAPGLEEQYF
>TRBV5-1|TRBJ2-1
CASSLAEREYNEQFF
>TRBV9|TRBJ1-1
CASSVGGGIGNTEAFF
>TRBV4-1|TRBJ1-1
CASSQMGRDRKTEAFF
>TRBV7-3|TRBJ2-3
CASSLSGGADTQYF
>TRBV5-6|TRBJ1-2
CASSLEQAGQGAGSYGYTF
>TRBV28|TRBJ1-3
CASSPTGFGNTIYF
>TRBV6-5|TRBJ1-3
CASSTDRGNGNTIYF
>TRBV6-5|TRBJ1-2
CASSPTGGFYGYTF
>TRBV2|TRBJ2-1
CASPKDPRGVNEQFF
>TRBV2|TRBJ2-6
CATGQTGSSGANVLTF
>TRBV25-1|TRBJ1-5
CASSVPGFDQPQHF
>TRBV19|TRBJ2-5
CASSEVGGASETQYF
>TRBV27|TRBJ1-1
CASSLKGATEAFF
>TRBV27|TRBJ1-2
CASSFSRQGGVYGYTF
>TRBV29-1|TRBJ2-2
CSVVITGELFF
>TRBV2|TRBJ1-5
CASSPGVQPQHF
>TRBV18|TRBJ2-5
CASSPPNGGAHYF
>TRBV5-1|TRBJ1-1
CASSKLWEGTEAFF
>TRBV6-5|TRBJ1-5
CASSQTGGVQPQHF
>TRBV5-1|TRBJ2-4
CASSRTGTGKNIQYF
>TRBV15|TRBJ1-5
CATSRDRVLQPQHF
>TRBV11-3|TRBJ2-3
CASSHPLAGTNTQYF
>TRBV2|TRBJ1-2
CASSYDRGTGGYTF
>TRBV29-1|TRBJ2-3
CSVEIGTTRRDTQYF
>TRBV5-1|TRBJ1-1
CASSQDSMNTEAFF
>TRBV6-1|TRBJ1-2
CASSEALDIFYGYTF
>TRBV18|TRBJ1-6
CASSLQDSPLHF
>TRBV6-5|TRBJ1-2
CASSSPGHENYGYTF
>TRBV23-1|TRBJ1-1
CASKGGAFF
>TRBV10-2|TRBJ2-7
CASSPDRAYEQYF
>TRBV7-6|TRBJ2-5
CASSPIPRGIQETQYF
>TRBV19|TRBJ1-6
CASSIFLAGQAGLNYNSPLHF
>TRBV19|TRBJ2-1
CASSISSSGGNLWVGEQFF
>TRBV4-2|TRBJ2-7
CASSQERGGPYEQYF
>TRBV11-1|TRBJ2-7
CASSFRTFGYEQYF
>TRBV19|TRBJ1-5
CASSQTSNQPQHF
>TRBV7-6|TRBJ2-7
CASSLVSGGPGGSYEQYF
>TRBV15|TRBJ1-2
CATSREVGAYGYTF
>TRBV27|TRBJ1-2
CASSYASGGYGYTF
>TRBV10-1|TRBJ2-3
CASFSGGTDTQYF
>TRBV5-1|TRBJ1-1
CASNNGSGSTEAFF
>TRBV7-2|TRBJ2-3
CASSLGLAGGPDTQYF
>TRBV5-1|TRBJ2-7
CASSAGMSVKQYF
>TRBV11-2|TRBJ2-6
CASSLAGPSGANVLTF
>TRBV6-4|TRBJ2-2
CASSDTLQAGELFF
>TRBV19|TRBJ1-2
CASSIDRTGRKTNYGYTF